The text below deals with one T cell receptor (beta chain). Stated time point: patch test 2, 6 weeks after DPC sensitization. Noted treatment: therapeutic diphenylcyclopropenone sensitization with weekly scalp DPC. The V segment lost 5 bases and the J segment 2 bases; nucleotides outside the gene matches: 2. This CDR3 comprises 14 residues. CDR1 and CDR2 from the germline V gene are MNHEY and SVGEGT. This record comes from a study of human T cells and chemical hapten exposure. From the RACE reads, TCRdb called clonotypes with MiXCR, one entry per CDR3 protein. The data show some 80,000 distinct CDR3 sequences, with roughly 10% seen just once and around 1.4% held by the top ten.

The sample in question was whole blood, obtained in connection with sensitization to the hapten diphenylcyclopropenone (DPC). This clonotype originated in a man aged 18 to 30 with alopecia areata. Some clones in this sample may be carry-over from other donors' samples. The V call is TRBV6-2 or TRBV6-3, the J call TRBJ2-5, with 10 bases that match TRBD2. The CDR3 sequence: CASSGLAVQETQYF. The CDR3, as DNA: TGTGCCAGCAGTGGACTAGCGGTTCAAGAGACCCAGTACTTC.